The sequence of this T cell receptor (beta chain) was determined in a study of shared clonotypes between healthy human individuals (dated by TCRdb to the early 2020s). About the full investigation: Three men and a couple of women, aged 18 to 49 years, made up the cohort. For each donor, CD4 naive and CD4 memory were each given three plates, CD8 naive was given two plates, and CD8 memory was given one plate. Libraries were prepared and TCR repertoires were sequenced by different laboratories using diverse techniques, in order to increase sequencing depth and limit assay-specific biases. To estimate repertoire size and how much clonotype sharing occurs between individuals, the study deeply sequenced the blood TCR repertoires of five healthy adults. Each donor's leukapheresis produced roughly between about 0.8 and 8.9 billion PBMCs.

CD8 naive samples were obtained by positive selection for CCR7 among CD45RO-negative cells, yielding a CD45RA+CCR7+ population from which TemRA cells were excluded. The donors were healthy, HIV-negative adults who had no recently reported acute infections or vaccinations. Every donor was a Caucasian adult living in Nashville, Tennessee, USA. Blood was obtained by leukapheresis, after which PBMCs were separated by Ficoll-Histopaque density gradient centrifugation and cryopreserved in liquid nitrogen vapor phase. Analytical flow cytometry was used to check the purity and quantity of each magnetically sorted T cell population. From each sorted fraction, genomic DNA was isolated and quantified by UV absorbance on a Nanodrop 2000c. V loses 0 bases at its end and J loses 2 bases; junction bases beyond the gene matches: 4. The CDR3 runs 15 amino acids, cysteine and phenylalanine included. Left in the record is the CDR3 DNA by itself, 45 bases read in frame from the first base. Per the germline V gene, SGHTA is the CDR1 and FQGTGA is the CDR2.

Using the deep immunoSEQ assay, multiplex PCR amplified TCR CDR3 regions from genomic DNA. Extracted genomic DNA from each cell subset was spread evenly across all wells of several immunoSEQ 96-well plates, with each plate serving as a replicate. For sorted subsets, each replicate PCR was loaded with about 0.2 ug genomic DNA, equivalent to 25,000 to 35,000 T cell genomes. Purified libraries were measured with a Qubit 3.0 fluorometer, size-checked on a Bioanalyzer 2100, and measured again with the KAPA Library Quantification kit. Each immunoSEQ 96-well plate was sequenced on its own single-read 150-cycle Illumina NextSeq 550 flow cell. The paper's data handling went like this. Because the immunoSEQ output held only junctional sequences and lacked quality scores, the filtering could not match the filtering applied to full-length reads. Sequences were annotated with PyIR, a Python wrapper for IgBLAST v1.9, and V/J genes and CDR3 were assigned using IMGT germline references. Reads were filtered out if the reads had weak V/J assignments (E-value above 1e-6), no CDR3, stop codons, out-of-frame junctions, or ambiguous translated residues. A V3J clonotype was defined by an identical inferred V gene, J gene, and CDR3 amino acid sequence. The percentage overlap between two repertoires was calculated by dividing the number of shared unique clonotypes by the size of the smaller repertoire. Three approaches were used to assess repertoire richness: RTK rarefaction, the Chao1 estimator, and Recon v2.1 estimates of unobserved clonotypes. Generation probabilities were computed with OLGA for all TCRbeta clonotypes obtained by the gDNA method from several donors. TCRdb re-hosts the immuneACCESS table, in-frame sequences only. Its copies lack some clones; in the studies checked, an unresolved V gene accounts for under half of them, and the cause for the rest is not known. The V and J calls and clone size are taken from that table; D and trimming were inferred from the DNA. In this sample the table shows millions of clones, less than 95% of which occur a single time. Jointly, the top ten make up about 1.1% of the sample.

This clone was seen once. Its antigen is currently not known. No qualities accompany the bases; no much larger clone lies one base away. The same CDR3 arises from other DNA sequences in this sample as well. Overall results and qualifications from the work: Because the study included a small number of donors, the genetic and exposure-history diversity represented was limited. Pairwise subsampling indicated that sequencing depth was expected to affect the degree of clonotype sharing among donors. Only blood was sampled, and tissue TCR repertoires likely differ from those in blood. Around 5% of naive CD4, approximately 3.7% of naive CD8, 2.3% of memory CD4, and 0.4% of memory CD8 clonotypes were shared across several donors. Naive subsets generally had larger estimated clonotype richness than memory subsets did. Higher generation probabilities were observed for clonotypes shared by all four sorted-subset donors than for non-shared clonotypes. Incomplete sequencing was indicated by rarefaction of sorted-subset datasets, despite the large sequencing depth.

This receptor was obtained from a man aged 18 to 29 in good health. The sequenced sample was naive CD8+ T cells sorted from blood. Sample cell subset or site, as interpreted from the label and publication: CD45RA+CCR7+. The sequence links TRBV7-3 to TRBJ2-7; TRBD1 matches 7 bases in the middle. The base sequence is TGTGCCAGCAGCTTAACTGGGCAGGGGGCCTACGAGCAGTACTTC. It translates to CASSLTGQGAYEQYF.